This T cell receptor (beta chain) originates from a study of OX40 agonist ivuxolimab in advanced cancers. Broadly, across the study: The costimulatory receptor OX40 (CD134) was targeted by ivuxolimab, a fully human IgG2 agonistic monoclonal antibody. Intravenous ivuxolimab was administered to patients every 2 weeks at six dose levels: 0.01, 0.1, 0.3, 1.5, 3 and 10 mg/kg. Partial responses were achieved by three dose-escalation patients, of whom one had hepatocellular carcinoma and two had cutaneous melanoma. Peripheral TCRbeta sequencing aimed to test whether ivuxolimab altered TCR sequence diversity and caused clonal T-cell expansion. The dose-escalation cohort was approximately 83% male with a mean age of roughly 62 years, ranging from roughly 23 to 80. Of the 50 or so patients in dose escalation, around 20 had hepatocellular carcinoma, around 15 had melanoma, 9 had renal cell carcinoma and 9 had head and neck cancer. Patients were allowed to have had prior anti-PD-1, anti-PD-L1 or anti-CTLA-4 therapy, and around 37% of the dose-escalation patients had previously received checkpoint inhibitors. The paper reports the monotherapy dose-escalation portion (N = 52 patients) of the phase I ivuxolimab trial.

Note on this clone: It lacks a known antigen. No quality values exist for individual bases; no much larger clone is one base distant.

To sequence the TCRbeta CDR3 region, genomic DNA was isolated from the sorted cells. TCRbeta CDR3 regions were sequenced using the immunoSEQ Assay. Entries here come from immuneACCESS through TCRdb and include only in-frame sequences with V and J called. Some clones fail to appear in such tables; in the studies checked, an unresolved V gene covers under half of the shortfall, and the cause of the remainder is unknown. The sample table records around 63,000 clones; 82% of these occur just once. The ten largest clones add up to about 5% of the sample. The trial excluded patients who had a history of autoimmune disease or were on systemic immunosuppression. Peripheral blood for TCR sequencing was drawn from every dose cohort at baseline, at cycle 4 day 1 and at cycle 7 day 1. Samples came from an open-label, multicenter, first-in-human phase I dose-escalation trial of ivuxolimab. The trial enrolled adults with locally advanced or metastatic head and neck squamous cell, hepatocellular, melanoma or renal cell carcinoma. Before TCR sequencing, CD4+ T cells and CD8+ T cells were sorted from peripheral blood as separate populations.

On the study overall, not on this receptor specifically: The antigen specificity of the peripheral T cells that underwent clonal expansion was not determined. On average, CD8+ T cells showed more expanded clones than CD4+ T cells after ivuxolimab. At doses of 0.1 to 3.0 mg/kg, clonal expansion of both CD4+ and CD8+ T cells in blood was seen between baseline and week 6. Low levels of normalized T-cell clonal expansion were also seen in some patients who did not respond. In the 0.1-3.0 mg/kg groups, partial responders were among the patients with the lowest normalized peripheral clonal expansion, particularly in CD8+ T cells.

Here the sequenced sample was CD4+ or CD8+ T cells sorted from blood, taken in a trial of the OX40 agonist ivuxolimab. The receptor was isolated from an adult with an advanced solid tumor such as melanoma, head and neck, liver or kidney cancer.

The CDR3 protein is CASSEKEGVFSYEQYF. The DNA sequence is given as TGTGCCAGCAGTGAAAAAGAGGGGGTCTTCTCCTACGAGCAGTACTTC. The sequence joins TRBV6-1 to TRBJ2-7; the D gene is perhaps TRBD1, from 6 matching bases. Deletion took 2 bases off V and 0 bases off J, with a span of 14 bases between the germline ends. From a lookup of the germline V gene, CDR1 and CDR2 are MNHNS and SASEGT. The CDR3 contains 16 residues, cysteine and phenylalanine counted. Only the CDR3 portion is preserved as DNA: 48 bases, with reading frame beginning at the first base.